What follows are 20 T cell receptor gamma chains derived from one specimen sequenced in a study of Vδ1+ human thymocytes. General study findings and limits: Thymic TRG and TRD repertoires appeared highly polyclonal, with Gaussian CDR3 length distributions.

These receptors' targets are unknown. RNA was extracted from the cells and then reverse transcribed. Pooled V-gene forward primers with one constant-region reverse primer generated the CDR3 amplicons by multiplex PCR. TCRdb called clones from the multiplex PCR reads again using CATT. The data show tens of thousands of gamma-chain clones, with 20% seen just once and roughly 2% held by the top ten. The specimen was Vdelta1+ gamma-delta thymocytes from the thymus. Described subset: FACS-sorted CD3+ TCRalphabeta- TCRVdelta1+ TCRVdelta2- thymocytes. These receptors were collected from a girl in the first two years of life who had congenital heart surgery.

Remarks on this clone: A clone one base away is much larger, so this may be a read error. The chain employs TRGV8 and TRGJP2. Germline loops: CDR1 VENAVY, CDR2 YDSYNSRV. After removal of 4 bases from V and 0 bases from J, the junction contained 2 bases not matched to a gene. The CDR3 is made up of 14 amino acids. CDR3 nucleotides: TGTGCCACCTGGGAGGATAGTAGTGATTGGATCAAGACGTTT. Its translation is CATWEDSSDWIKTF.

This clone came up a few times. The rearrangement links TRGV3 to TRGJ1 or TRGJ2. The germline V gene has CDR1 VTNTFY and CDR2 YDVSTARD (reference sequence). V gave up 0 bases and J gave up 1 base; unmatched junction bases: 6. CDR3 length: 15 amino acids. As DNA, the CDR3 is TGTGCCACCTGGGACAGGGGACTTAATTATTATAAGAAACTCTTT. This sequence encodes CATWDRGLNYYKKLF.

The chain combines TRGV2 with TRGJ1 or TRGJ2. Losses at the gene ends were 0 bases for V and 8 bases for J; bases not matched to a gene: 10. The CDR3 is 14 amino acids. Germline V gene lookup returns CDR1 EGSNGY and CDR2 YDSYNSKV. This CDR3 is CATWDGPVLHKKLF. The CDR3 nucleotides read TGTGCCACCTGGGACGGGCCAGTGTTGCATAAGAAACTCTTT.

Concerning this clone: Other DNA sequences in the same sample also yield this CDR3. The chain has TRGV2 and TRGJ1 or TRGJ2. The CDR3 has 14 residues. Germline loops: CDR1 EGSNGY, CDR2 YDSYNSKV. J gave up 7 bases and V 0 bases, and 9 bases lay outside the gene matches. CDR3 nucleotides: TGTGCCACCTGGGACGGGCTTTTAGGGTATAAGAAACTCTTT. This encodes CATWDGLLGYKKLF.

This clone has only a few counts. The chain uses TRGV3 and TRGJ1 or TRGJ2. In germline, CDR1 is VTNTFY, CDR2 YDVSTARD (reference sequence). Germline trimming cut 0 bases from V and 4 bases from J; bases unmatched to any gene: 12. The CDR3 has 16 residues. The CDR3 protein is CATWDRLQGLYYKKLF. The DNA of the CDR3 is TGTGCCACCTGGGACAGGCTTCAGGGCCTATATTATAAGAAACTCTTT.

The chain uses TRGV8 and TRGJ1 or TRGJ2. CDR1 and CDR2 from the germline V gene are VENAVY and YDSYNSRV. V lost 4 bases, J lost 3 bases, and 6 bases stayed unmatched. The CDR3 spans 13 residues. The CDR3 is CATWETTYYKKLF. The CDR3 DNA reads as TGTGCCACCTGGGAAACGACTTATTATAAGAAACTCTTT.

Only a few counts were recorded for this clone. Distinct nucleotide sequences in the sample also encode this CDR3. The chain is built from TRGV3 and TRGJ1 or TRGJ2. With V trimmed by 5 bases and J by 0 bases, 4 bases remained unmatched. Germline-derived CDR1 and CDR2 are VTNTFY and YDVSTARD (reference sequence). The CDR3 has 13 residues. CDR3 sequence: CATWVSNYYKKLF. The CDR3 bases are TGTGCCACCTGGGTGTCGAATTATTATAAGAAACTCTTT.

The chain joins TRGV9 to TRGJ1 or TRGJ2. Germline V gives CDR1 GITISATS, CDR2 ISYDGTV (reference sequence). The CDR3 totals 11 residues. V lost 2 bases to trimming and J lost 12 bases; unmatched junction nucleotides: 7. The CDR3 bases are TGTGCCTTGTGGGAGGCACTAGGGAAACTCTTT. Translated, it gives CALWEALGKLF.

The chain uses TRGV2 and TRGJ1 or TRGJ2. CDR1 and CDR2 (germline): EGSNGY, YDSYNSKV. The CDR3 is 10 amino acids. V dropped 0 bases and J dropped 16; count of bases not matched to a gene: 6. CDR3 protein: CATWDGLRLF. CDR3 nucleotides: TGTGCCACCTGGGACGGGCTTAGGCTCTTT.

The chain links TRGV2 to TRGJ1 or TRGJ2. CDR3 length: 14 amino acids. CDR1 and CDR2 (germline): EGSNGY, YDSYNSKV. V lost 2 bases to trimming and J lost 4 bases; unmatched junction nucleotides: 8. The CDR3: CATWDAREYYKKLF. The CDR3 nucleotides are TGTGCCACCTGGGACGCGCGCGAATATTATAAGAAACTCTTT.

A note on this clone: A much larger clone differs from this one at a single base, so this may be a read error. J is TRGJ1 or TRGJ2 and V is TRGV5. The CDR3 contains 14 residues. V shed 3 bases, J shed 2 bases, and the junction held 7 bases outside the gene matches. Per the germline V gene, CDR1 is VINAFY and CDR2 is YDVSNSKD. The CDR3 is CATWDGPDYYKKLF. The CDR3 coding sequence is TGTGCCACCTGGGACGGCCCTGATTATTATAAGAAACTCTTT.

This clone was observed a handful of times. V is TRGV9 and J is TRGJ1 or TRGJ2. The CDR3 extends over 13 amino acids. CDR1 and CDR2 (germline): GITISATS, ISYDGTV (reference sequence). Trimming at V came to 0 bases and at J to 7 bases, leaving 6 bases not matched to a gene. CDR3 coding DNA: TGTGCCTTGTGGGAGGTGCCCGAATATAAGAAACTCTTT. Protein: CALWEVPEYKKLF.

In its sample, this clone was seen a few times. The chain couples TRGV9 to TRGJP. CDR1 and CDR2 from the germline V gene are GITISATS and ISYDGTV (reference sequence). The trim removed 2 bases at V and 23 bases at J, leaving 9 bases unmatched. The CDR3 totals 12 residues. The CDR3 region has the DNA TGTGCCTTGTGGGAGGCCCAGGTAGTCAAGGTATTT. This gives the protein CALWEAQVVKVF.

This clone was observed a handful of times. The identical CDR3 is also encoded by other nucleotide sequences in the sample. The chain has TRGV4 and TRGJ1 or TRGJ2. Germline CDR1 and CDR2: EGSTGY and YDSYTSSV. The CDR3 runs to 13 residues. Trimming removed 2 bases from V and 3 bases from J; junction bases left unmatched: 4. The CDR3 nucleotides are TGTGCCACCTGGGATGCCCTTTATTATAAGAAACTCTTT. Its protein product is CATWDALYYKKLF.

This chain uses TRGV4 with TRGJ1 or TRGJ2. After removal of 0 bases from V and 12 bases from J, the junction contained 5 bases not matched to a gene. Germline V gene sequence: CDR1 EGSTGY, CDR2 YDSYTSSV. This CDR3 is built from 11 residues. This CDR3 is CATWDGRAKLF. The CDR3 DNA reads TGTGCCACCTGGGATGGGCGGGCGAAACTCTTT.

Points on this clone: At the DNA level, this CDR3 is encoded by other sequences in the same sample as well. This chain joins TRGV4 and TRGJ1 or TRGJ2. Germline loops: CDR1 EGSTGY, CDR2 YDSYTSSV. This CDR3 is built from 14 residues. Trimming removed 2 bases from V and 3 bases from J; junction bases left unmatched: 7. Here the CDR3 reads CATWDERGYYKKLF. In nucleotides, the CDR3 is TGTGCCACCTGGGATGAAAGGGGTTATTATAAGAAACTCTTT.

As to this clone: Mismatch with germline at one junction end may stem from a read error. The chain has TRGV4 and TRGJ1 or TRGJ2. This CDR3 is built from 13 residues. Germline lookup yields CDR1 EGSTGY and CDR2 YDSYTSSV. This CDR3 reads CAAWDEDYYKKLF. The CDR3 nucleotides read TGTGCCGCCTGGGATGAAGATTATTATAAGAAACTCTTT.

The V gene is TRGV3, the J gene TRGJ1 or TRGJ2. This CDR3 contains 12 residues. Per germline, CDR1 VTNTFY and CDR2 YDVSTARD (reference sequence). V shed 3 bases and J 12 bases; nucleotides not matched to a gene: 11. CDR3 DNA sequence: TGTGCCACCTGGGACCCCATCTTCAGGAAACTCTTT. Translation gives CATWDPIFRKLF.

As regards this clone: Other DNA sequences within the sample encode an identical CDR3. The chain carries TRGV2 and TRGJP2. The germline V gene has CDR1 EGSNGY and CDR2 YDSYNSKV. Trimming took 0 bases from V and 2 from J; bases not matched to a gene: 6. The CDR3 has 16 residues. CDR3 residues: CATWDGPESSDWIKTF. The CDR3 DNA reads TGTGCCACCTGGGACGGGCCGGAGAGTAGTGATTGGATCAAGACGTTT.

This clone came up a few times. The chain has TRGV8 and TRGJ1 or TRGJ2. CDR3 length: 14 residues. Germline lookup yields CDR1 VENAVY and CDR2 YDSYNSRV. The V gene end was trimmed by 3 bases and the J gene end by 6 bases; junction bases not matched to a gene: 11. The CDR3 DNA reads TGTGCCACCTGGGATTATCACGTTAGTTATAAGAAACTCTTT. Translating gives CATWDYHVSYKKLF.